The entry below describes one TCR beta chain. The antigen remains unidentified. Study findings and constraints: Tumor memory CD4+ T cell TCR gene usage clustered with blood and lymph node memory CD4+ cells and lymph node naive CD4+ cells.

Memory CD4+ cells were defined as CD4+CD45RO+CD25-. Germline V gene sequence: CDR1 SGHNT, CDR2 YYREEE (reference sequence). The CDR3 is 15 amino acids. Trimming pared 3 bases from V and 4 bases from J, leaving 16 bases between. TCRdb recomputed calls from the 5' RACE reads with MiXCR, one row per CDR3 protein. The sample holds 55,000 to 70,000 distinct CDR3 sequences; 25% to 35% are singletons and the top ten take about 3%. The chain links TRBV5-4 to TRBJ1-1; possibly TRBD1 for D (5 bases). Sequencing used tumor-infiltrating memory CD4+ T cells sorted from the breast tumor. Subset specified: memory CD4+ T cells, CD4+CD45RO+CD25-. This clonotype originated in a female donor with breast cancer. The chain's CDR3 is CASSSGGDLGTEAFF. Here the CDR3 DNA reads TGTGCCAGCAGCTCTGGGGGGGACTTGGGCACTGAAGCTTTCTTT. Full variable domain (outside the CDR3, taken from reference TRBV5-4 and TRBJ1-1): ETGVTQSPTHLIKTRGQQVTLRCSSQSGHNTVSWYQQALGQGPQFIFQYYREEENGRGNFPPRFSGLQFPNYSSELNVNALELDDSALYLCASSSGGDLGTEAFFGQGTRLTVV.